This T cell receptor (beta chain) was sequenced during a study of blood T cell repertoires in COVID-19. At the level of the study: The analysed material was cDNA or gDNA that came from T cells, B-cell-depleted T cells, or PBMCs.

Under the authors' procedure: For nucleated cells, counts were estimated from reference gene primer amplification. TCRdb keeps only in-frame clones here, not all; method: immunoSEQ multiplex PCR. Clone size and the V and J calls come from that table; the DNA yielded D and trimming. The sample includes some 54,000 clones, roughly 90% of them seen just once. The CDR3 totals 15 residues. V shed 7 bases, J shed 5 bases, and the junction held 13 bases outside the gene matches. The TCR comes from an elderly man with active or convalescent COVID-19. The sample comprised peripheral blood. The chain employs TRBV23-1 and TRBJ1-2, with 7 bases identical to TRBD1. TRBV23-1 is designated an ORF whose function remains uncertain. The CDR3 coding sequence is TGCGCCAGCACCTCACGCCCCGGGACAGTTTATGGCTACACCTTC. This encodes CASTSRPGTVYGYTF.